The text below deals with one TCR beta chain. Antigen specificity is unknown. Primers: 60 Vbeta forward and 13 Jbeta reverse. The method was immunoSEQ multiplex PCR; TCRdb's version includes in-frame clones alone and lacks a portion of them. The repertoire has approximately 95,000 clones, about four fifths of them found once; the top ten carry approximately 4%. This specimen belongs to a study of cytomegalovirus exposure and HLA in healthy donors. Looking at the study overall: Within an early data release were about 90 million unique TCRs drawn from HLA-typed donors. Of the donors genotyped, several hundred in all, about 80% fell in the Caucasian-associated ancestry cluster. Overall study findings and caveats: Among TCR sequences, most were rare, though some public TCRs appeared in many donors. Later analysis identified about 17,000 TCR beta sequences associated with HLA alleles, using a false discovery rate threshold of 0.05.

Germline V gives CDR1 SGHTA, CDR2 FQGNSA. With V trimmed by 4 bases and J by 2 bases, 10 bases remained unmatched. The CDR3 has 19 amino acids. The rearrangement links TRBV7-2 to TRBJ2-2; 13 nucleotides agree with TRBD2. This sequence originates from an older woman in good health and CMV-seropositive. Sequenced input: PBMCs. CDR3 coding DNA: TGTGCCAGCAGCTCCCGGCGGGGACTAGCGGGAACAAACACCGGGGAGCTGTTTTTT. Protein product: CASSSRRGLAGTNTGELFF.